These T cell receptor beta chains were read from a single sample in a study of cytomegalovirus exposure and HLA in healthy donors. Method: immunoSEQ multiplex PCR; TCRdb's copy keeps in-frame clones and lacks some. This table has fewer than 85,000 clones, about four fifths appearing once. Sequencing input: PBMCs. These receptor sequences come from a man between 18 and 29 years old in good health and CMV-seropositive. The CDR3 runs from the conserved cysteine through the conserved F or W. A D gene is named only where the DNA matches it firmly. The size entry is marked missing in some rows and otherwise reads once, few, many or a size class.

V gene	J gene	D gene	clone size	CDR3 DNA	CDR3 protein
TRBV10-3	TRBJ1-2	-	-	TGTGCCATCAGGGGATCCGGGACAAAGAATGGCTACACCTTC	CAIRGSGTKNGYTF
TRBV29-1	TRBJ2-3	-	-	TGCAGCGTTGTCGTCGGGAGCACAGATACGCAGTATTTT	CSVVVGSTDTQYF
TRBV6-5	TRBJ1-5	TRBD1	few	TGTGCCAGCAGGCCCGGGACAGGGAGCCAGCCCCAGCATTTT	CASRPGTGSQPQHF
TRBV29-1	TRBJ1-2	-	once	TGCAGCGTTAATAGGAGGGAGGGAGGCTACACCTTC	CSVNRREGGYTF
TRBV29-1	TRBJ2-7	-	-	TGCAGCGTTGCTAGGGGCTACGAGCAGTACTTC	CSVARGYEQYF
TRBV6-5	TRBJ2-1	-	few	TGTGCCAGCAGTTACCGGCGAGGGGAGGTGAATGAGCAGTTCTTC	CASSYRRGEVNEQFF
TRBV14	TRBJ1-1	TRBD1	-	TGTGCCAGCAGCCACCAGACAGGGCTGAACACTGAAGCTTTCTTT	CASSHQTGLNTEAFF
TRBV4-1	TRBJ2-5	TRBD2	-	TGCGCCAGCAGCCATCCGCTAGCGGGAGGTTACCAAGAGACCCAGTACTTC	CASSHPLAGGYQETQYF
TRBV6-1	TRBJ2-5	-	few	TGTGCCAGCAGTGTTAGGGGAGAGACCCAGTACTTC	CASSVRGETQYF
TRBV4-1	TRBJ2-5	TRBD2	-	TGCGCCAGCAGCCAAGCGGGCGGGAGGGCCTGGGAGACCCAGTACTTC	CASSQAGGRAWETQYF
TRBV7-9	TRBJ1-2	-	-	TGTGCCAGCAGCCCTTCTCCGACACCCAACTATGGCTACACCTTC	CASSPSPTPNYGYTF
TRBV28	TRBJ2-2	-	once	TGTGCCAGCAGTGCAAGCCATGGGACACCCGGGGAGCTGTTTTTT	CASSASHGTPGELFF
TRBV28	TRBJ1-2	TRBD1	-	TGTGCCAGCAGCGTACAGGGGGGGGAGGGCTACACCTTC	CASSVQGGEGYTF
TRBV5-1	TRBJ2-3	-	-	TGCGCCAGCAGCCGACGACATCTCGATACGCAGTATTTT	CASSRRHLDTQYF
TRBV28	TRBJ1-2	-	-	TGTGCCAGCAGTTTAGGACAGTATAGCTATGGCTACACCTTC	CASSLGQYSYGYTF
TRBV6-5	TRBJ1-1	TRBD1	once	TGTGCCAGCAGTTGGACAGGGACTAACACTGAAGCTTTCTTT	CASSWTGTNTEAFF
TRBV7-9	TRBJ1-5	-	-	TGTGCCAGCGCGGGGCAGGGAAATCAGCCCCAGCATTTT	CASAGQGNQPQHF
TRBV5-1	TRBJ2-3	-	-	TGCGCCAGCAGGTCGAGAGATACGCAGTATTTT	CASRSRDTQYF
TRBV10-2	TRBJ2-2	-	-	TGCGCCAGCCAAAATGCGAACACCGGGGAGCTGTTTTTT	CASQNANTGELFF
TRBV29-1	TRBJ1-1	-	-	TGCAGCGCCTCGACAGGAGATAACACTGAAGCTTTCTTT	CSASTGDNTEAFF
TRBV28	TRBJ2-7	-	once	TGTGCCAGCAATGACAGTGACTACGAGCAGTACTTC	CASNDSDYEQYF
TRBV15	TRBJ2-1	-	-	TGTGCCACCAGCAGAGGACTAATAGGTGGGGATGAGCAGTTCTTC	CATSRGLIGGDEQFF
TRBV6-4	TRBJ2-6	-	-	TGTGCCAGCAGTGAGAGGTCTGGGGCCAACGTCCTGACTTTC	CASSERSGANVLTF
TRBV28	TRBJ1-2	TRBD1	-	TGTGCCAGCAGTTTTAGTTTGATAGGACAGGGCCCCACTAACTATGGCTACACCTTC	CASSFSLIGQGPTNYGYTF
TRBV15	TRBJ2-7	-	-	TGTGCCACCAGCAGAGGCAGGGTGGGGTACGAGCAGTACTTC	CATSRGRVGYEQYF
TRBV6-1	TRBJ2-1	-	-	TGTGCCAGCAGTGAACCCTCAGTCAAAACAGTACACTCCTACAATGAGCAGTTCTTC	CASSEPSVKTVHSYNEQFF
TRBV6-1	TRBJ2-3	TRBD1	-	TGTGCCAGCAGGCAAGAGGGGGCGCAAGATACGCAGTATTTT	CASRQEGAQDTQYF
TRBV5-4	TRBJ2-7	-	few	TGTGCCAGCAGCTTGAATCAGGCCGCAACCTACGAGCAGTACTTC	CASSLNQAATYEQYF
TRBV11-2	TRBJ2-1	TRBD2	-	TGTGCCAGCAGCTTAGACCCTAGCGGGAAAGTTGAGCAGTTCTTC	CASSLDPSGKVEQFF
TRBV11-3	TRBJ2-1	-	once	TGTGCCAGCAGCCCAGGACAGTACAATGAGCAGTTCTTC	CASSPGQYNEQFF
TRBV11-2	TRBJ2-1	TRBD2	-	TGTGCCAGCAGCAAGCGGGAGGTGGGATCCTACAATGAGCAGTTCTTC	CASSKREVGSYNEQFF
TRBV9	TRBJ2-1	-	once	TGTGCCAGCAGCGTAGACGTTGTTGGACTAATCGAGGGTGAGCAGTTCTTC	CASSVDVVGLIEGEQFF
TRBV5-1	TRBJ2-5	TRBD2	-	TGCGCCAGCAGGACTAGCGGGACCAGTGGGGTTTTCGGGACCCAGTACTTC	CASRTSGTSGVFGTQYF
TRBV5-6	TRBJ1-1	-	once	TGTGCCAGCAGCGCCTCAGGCGCTGAAGCTTTCTTT	CASSASGAEAFF
TRBV29-1	TRBJ2-7	-	-	TGCAGCGTTGCGAGGGTCCACGAGCAGTACTTC	CSVARVHEQYF
TRBV19	TRBJ1-4	TRBD1	-	TGTGCCAGTAGTGGTTTCGGGAGACGGACAGGCCCGGATAATGAAAAACTGTTTTTT	CASSGFGRRTGPDNEKLFF
TRBV29-1	TRBJ1-2	-	-	TGCAGCGTTGCCGGACAGTACTATGGCTACACCTTC	CSVAGQYYGYTF
TRBV15	TRBJ2-1	TRBD1	-	TGTGCCACCAGCCGAGGGGACAGGGACTACAATGAGCAGTTCTTC	CATSRGDRDYNEQFF
TRBV10-3	TRBJ2-2	TRBD2	-	TGTGCCATCAGTGAAGTCGGGACTAGGGCCGGGGAGCTGTTTTTT	CAISEVGTRAGELFF
TRBV6-5	TRBJ2-2	TRBD1	-	TGTGCCAGCAGTGTGACAGGGGGCAAGGAGGAGCTGTTTTTT	CASSVTGGKEELFF
TRBV6-1	TRBJ2-1	TRBD2	-	TGTGGAGCGCGGGAGGCGGCCTACGGGCTGTTCTTC	CGAREAAYGLFF
TRBV29-1	TRBJ2-7	-	-	TGCAGCGTTGGGGTTGGGCGGGATGCCTACGAGCAGTACTTC	CSVGVGRDAYEQYF
TRBV2	TRBJ1-5	TRBD1	-	TGTGCCAGCAAGGGGGCTTGGGAACAGCCCCAGCATTTT	CASKGAWEQPQHF
TRBV6-1	TRBJ2-5	-	-	TGTGCCAGCAGTGAGTTGGGTAGGGGCAAAACCCAGTACTTC	CASSELGRGKTQYF
TRBV13	TRBJ1-5	-	once	TGTGCCAGCTCCCTAGAAAATCAGCCCCAGCATTTT	CASSLENQPQHF
TRBV10-2	TRBJ2-5	TRBD1	-	TGCGCCAGCAGTGTTGAGGGGGCGAGGGAGACCCAGTACTTC	CASSVEGARETQYF
TRBV9	TRBJ1-2	-	-	TGTGCCAGCAGCGTAGGTATTTATGGCTACACCTTC	CASSVGIYGYTF
TRBV6-5	TRBJ2-7	TRBD2	-	TGTGCCAGCAGACCGAGGCGGGGGTACTACGAGCAGTACTTC	CASRPRRGYYEQYF
TRBV6-1	TRBJ2-6	TRBD1	-	TGTGCCAGCAGCCAGACAGGGTCTGGGGCCAACGTCCTGACTTTC	CASSQTGSGANVLTF
TRBV27	TRBJ2-3	-	-	TGTGCCAGCAGTTTATCTCAGACAGATACGCAGTATTTT	CASSLSQTDTQYF
TRBV9	TRBJ2-5	TRBD1	-	TGTGCCAGCAGCCTCCGGGACAGGGACGAGACCCAGTACTTC	CASSLRDRDETQYF